Sequencing of this TCR beta chain was carried out in a study of Tregs in tolerant kidney transplant recipients. Thawed PBMCs were FACS-sorted into unstimulated CD4+CD25+CD127- regulatory T cells, CD4+CD25- non-regulatory cells, CD4 and CD8 cells. CDR1 is SEHNR and CDR2 is FQNEAQ in the germline V gene (reference sequence). The V segment lost 2 bases and the J segment 3 bases; nucleotides outside the gene matches: 11. CDR3 length equals 18 residues. General study findings and limits: Nucleotide sequences could not be compared across some patients' samples due to primer changes.

Some clones are missing from TCRdb's copy, which holds only in-frame ones; the method was immunoSEQ multiplex PCR. The data hold just under 65,000 clones, with 95% to 98% observed a single time. Points on this clone: Its cognate antigen is unknown.

V and J are TRBV7-9 and TRBJ1-5; 9 nucleotides agree with TRBD1. Specimen: Tregs from blood, collected before the transplant. This clonotype was sampled from a human donor who received a combined kidney and bone marrow transplant. CDR3 sequence (DNA): TGTGCCAGCAGCTTAACCCTCGAGGGGACAGGGATCAATCAGCCCCAGCATTTT. Residues: CASSLTLEGTGINQPQHF.